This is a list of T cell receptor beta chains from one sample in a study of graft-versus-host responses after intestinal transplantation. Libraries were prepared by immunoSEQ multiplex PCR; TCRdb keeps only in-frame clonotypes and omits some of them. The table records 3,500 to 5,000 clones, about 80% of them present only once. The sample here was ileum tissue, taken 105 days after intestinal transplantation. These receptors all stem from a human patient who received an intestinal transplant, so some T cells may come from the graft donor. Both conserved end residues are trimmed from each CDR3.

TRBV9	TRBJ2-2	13	ASSVVGANTGELF
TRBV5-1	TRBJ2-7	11	ASSLSGPYEQY
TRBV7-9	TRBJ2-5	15	ASTVDWVGRVGETQY
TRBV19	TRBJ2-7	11	ASRTSGSYEQY
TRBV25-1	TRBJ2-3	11	ASSGQGTDTQY
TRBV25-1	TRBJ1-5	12	ASRAQGGNQPQH
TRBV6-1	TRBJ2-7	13	ASSSRDHLSYEQY
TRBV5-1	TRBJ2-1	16	ASSFRTSGGWPYNEQF
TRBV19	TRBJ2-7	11	ASSIDSSYEQY
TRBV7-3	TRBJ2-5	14	ASSPYLAGGRKTQY
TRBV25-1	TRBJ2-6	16	ASSENGKGASGANVLT
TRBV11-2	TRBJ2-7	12	ASSEGVARDEQY
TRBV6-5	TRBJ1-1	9	ASRWGTEAF
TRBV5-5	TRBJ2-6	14	ASSLVGGSGANVLT
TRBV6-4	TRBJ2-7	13	ASSDSYFPSYEQY
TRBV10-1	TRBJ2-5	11	ASSPGTEETQY
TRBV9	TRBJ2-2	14	ASSVGLAGYDGELF
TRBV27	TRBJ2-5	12	ATTHRDGGGTQY
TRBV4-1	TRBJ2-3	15	ASSQATAGGSTDTQY
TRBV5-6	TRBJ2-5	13	ASSQIDRITETQY
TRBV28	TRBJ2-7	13	ASSRIAGGPYEQY
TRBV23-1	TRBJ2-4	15	ASSQLRLAGSKNIQY
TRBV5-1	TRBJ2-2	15	ASSLACMGARTGELF
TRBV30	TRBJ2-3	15	AWSALRRDRNTDTQY
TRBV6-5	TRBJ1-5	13	ASSVTGNSNQPQH
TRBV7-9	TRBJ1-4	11	ASSLRDNEKLF
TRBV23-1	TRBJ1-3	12	ASSQSGAGNTIY
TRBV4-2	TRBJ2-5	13	ASSQEREGQETQY
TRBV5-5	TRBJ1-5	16	ASSLTGTPLVSNQPQH
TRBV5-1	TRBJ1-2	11	ASSLTATYGYT
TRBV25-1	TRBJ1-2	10	ASTGTGYGYT
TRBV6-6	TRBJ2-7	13	ASSYSTSGGYEQY
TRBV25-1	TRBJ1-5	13	ASSESRESNQPQH
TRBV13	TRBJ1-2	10	ASSLGQTGYT
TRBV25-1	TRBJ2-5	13	ASSPGGGKGETQY
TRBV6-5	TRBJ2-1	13	ASSYSGSSYNEQF
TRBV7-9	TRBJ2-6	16	ASSLTMDKASGANVLT
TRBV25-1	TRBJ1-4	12	ASSQGATNEKLF
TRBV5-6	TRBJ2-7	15	ASSTPGFPDSPYEQY
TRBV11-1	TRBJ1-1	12	ASSFGRGNTEAF
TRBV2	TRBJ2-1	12	ASNPSGPYNEQF
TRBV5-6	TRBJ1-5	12	ASSRQYSNQPQH
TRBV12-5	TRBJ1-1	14	ASGLVYGTGNTEAF
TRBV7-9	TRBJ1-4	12	ASSLDRSGEKLF
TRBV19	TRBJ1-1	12	ASSILGLAPEAF
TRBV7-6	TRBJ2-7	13	ASSFTSTGDYEQY
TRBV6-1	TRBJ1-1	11	ASSDRGNTEAF
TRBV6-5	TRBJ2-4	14	ASSYYGRGAKNIQY
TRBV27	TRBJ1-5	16	ASSPTRDIFYSNQPQH